This T cell receptor beta chain was captured by sequencing in a study of low-dose radiotherapy and immunotherapy resistance in tumors. Overall study: Intravenous nivolumab 240 mg every two weeks plus ipilimumab 1 mg/kg every six weeks was given to patients. At a dose of 200 mg/m2, intravenous cyclophosphamide was given every two weeks, one day before radiation and immunotherapy.

The CDR3 is 18 amino acids long, termini counted. The time point was: before trial treatment. Nivolumab, ipilimumab, aspirin, low-dose cyclophosphamide and low-dose radiotherapy were all administered to the donors. Priming of first-strand cDNA relied on TRAV- and TRBV-specific primers (covering alpha and beta chains). The TCRs were subjected to amplification over about 19 PCR cycles employing a constant-region primer in conjunction with a V-primer adapter. The isolated mRNA underwent amplification through in vitro transcription. From the reads, TCRdb called clonotypes with MiXCR, one entry per CDR3 protein. The data show some 60,000 distinct CDR3 sequences, with around a quarter seen just once and 6.5% to 8% held by the top ten. Of note for this clonotype: Because the CDR3's place on the DNA is in doubt, the DNA is left out and the CDR3 is given as listed by TCRdb.

This TCR was recovered from a male donor with rectosigmoid adenocarcinoma. Sequenced material: PBMCs, taken before treatment. This sequence joins TRBV12-3 or TRBV12-4 and TRBJ2-2; TRBD1 is the table's D call, not checked against the DNA. CDR3 sequence reads: CASSLRAGATGTGELFFF.